Below, 18 T cell receptor beta chains from the same sample are listed, as sequenced in a study of CD8 T cells in Susac syndrome. After extraction with the RNeasy kit, about 0.5 to 1 ug of the RNA was reverse transcribed using random hexamers. MiXCR, run by TCRdb on the immunoSEQ multiplex PCR reads, gives a single entry per CDR3 protein. This table holds 160,000 or so distinct CDR3 sequences, around 95% found once. Sequencing was carried out using CD8+ T cells from PBMCs. These receptors were collected from a human donor with multiple sclerosis.

The V gene is TRBV9, the J gene TRBJ2-3, with D perhaps matching TRBD1 or TRBD2 (5 bases each). CDR3 length: 14 residues. V lost 4 bases and J lost 0, with 9 bases in between. The germline V gene has CDR1 SGDLS and CDR2 YYNGEE. The CDR3: CASSPWDSTDTQYF. CDR3 nucleotide sequence: TGTGCCAGCAGCCCGTGGGACAGCACAGATACGCAGTATTTT.

This chain connects TRBV2 to TRBJ2-3, with D possibly matching TRBD2 (5 bases). The CDR3 sequence is 15 residues long. Germline V CDR1 and CDR2: SNHLY, FYNNEI. V was cut by 8 bases and J by 0 bases, with 15 bases left in between. The chain's CDR3 is CASGRQRTSTDTQYF. The DNA of the CDR3 is TGTGCCAGCGGCCGCCAGCGGACTAGCACAGATACGCAGTATTTT. The entire variable domain, with the rest obtained from reference TRBV2 and TRBJ2-3, is as follows: EPEVTQTPSHQVTQMGQEVILRCVPISNHLYFYWYRQILGQKVEFLVSFYNNEISEKSEIFDDQFSVERPDGSNFTLKIRSTKLEDSAMYFCASGRQRTSTDTQYFGPGTRLTVL.

The chain carries TRBV7-9 and TRBJ1-5; D is possibly TRBD1 (5 bases). Trimming cost V 5 bases and J 1 base, with 9 bases left between them. The CDR3 length is 14 residues. Germline-derived CDR1 and CDR2 are SEHNR and FQNEAQ (reference sequence). In DNA, the CDR3 is TGTGCCAGCAGCACCTGGGACAGCAATCAGCCCCAGCATTTT. Amino acids: CASSTWDSNQPQHF.

The V call is TRBV4-1, the J call TRBJ2-2; D gene ambiguous. CDR1 and CDR2 from the germline V gene are MGHRA and YSYEKL. V lost 4 bases and J lost 3, with 6 bases in between. The CDR3 is 13 amino acids. The CDR3 region has the DNA TGCGCCAGCAGCCCGCGGCACACCGGGGAGCTGTTTTTT. It yields the protein CASSPRHTGELFF.

The J gene is TRBJ2-1, the V gene TRBV29-1, with D unclear. The V end was cut by 2 bases, the J end by 5 bases, with 10 bases between. Germline loops: CDR1 SQVTM, CDR2 ANQGSEA. This CDR3 region has 13 residues. DNA of the CDR3: TGCAGCGTTGAATTCACCGAAGACAATGAGCAGTTCTTC. Translation gives CSVEFTEDNEQFF.

This sequence joins TRBV29-1 and TRBJ2-1; D remains ambiguous. CDR3 size: 16 residues. CDR1 is SQVTM and CDR2 is ANQGSEA in the germline V gene. V was shortened by 2 bases and J by 0 bases, with 14 bases between the two germline ends. The CDR3 DNA reads as TGCAGCGTTGAAAGATCTGACGGTAGCTCCTACAATGAGCAGTTCTTC. Encoded protein: CSVERSDGSSYNEQFF.

The chain combines TRBV4-1 with TRBJ2-3; D unclear. Trimming left V 2 bases short and J 3 bases short, with 24 bases between. The CDR3 has 19 amino acids. CDR1 MGHRA and CDR2 YSYEKL come from the germline V gene. The CDR3, as DNA: TGCGCCAGCAGCCAATCGAAGGAACCCAGAGTCCCCCGGACAGATACGCAGTATTTT. Protein product: CASSQSKEPRVPRTDTQYF.

V usage is TRBV12-5 and J usage is TRBJ1-2; 9 bases line up with TRBD1. V gave up 1 base and J gave up 9 bases; unmatched junction bases: 6. The CDR3 covers 14 residues. From germline, CDR1 is LGHNT and CDR2 FRNRAP. CDR3 amino acids: CASGLAGTGRSYTF. CDR3 DNA: TGTGCTAGTGGTTTGGCAGGGACAGGGAGGAGCTACACCTTC. Based on the CDR3 plus reference TRBV12-5 and TRBJ1-2, the full variable domain is DARVTQTPRHKVTEMGQEVTMRCQPILGHNTVFWYRQTMMQGLELLAYFRNRAPLDDSGMPKDRFSAEMPDATLATLKIQPSEPRDSAVYFCASGLAGTGRSYTFGSGTRLTVV.

V gene TRBV27 combines with J gene TRBJ2-7, with D uncertain. Trimming stripped 6 bases from V and 3 bases from J, with 9 bases between. Germline CDR1 is MNHEY and CDR2 is SMNVEV (reference sequence). The CDR3 has 12 residues. CDR3 nucleotide sequence: TGTGCCAGCAGAGACTTAAGCTACGAGCAGTACTTC. Translated: CASRDLSYEQYF.

The V call is TRBV20-1, the J call TRBJ1-2, with D possibly TRBD1 on 6 matching bases. The CDR3 loop spans 14 amino acids. The V and J ends lost 0 bases and 4 bases respectively, with 12 bases between them. CDR1 and CDR2 (germline): DFQATT, SNEGSKA (reference sequence). CDR3 in DNA: TGCAGTGCTAGAGATCATAGGACAGCCTATGGCTACACCTTC. Its protein is CSARDHRTAYGYTF.

V usage is TRBV11-1 and J usage is TRBJ1-2, with no clear D. V dropped 6 bases and J dropped 7 bases, with 18 bases sitting between them. The CDR3 covers 14 residues. Germline V gene data show CDR1 as SGHAT and CDR2 as FQDESV (reference sequence). This CDR3 reads CASSNSDEEIGYTF. CDR3 nucleotide sequence: TGTGCCAGCAGTAACAGCGACGAGGAGATTGGCTACACCTTC.

For the CDR3, the DNA is TGCAGCGTCGATAGCGGGAGGCCGGGAGACGAGCAGTACTTC. It yields the protein CSVDSGRPGDEQYF. The rearrangement uses TRBV29-1 and TRBJ2-7; 10 nucleotides line up with TRBD2. The CDR3 is 14 residues long. CDR1 SQVTM and CDR2 ANQGSEA come from the germline V gene. Losses at the gene ends were 6 bases for V and 5 bases for J; bases not matched to a gene: 10.

This chain links TRBV25-1 with TRBJ1-2; D is unresolved. Germline V gene lookup returns CDR1 MGHDK and CDR2 SYGVNS. Trimming pared 6 bases from V and 4 bases from J, leaving 15 bases between. The CDR3 has 14 residues. The CDR3 nucleotides are TGTGCCAGCAGCCAAGAGGGTTTTAGCTATGGCTACACCTTC. It encodes CASSQEGFSYGYTF.

The V and J genes are TRBV29-1 and TRBJ2-2; D unresolved. The germline V gene encodes CDR1 SQVTM and CDR2 ANQGSEA. The CDR3 has 11 amino acids. Trimming removed 6 bases from V and 6 bases from J, with 8 bases in between. The DNA for the CDR3 is TGCAGCGTGCTTAATTCCGGGGAGCTGTTTTTT. This codes for CSVLNSGELFF.

The rearrangement uses TRBV6-1 and TRBJ2-7; 7 bases are a match to TRBD2. This CDR3 is 13 amino acids long. Germline V gene data show CDR1 as MNHNS and CDR2 as SASEGT. Trimming took 6 bases from V and 3 from J; bases not matched to a gene: 5. The CDR3 sequence is CASRPSSGYEQYF. The CDR3 region has the DNA TGTGCCAGCAGGCCTTCTAGCGGCTACGAGCAGTACTTC.

The chain joins TRBV3-1 to TRBJ2-7; TRBD1 matches 8 bases. CDR3 length: 13 amino acids. V was pared by 4 bases and J by 3 bases, with 2 bases of the junction left unmatched. Germline assignment: CDR1 LGHDT and CDR2 YNNKEL (reference sequence). Written as DNA, the CDR3 is TGTGCCAGCAGCCCCAGGGGGCTCTACGAGCAGTACTTC. Its translation: CASSPRGLYEQYF.

The chain recombines TRBV28 with TRBJ2-7; D not certain. V was cut by 4 bases and J by 7 bases, with 14 bases left in between. Germline CDR1 is MDHEN and CDR2 is SYDVKM. The CDR3 contains 13 residues. CDR3 loop: CASSSRLSKEQYF. CDR3 DNA sequence: TGTGCCAGCAGTTCCCGGCTCTCAAAGGAGCAGTACTTC.

This sequence joins TRBV7-9 and TRBJ1-1; no clear D. Germline V CDR1 and CDR2: SEHNR, FQNEAQ (reference sequence). The length of the CDR3 is 10 residues. V lost 5 bases, J lost 7 bases, and 5 bases lay in between. The CDR3 DNA reads TGTGCCAGCAGCGTCGGTGAAGCTTTCTTT. It translates to CASSVGEAFF.